A single sample is the source of the 12 T cell receptor beta chains below, sequenced in a study of blood T cell repertoires in COVID-19. Assay used: immunoSEQ multiplex PCR; TCRdb lists only in-frame clones, some missing. This sample carries 23,000 or so clones, 75% to 90% of them seen once, and the ten largest clones take roughly 28%. Material: peripheral blood. The receptors derive from a woman aged 70 to 79 with active COVID-19.

This clone was recorded only once. This rearrangement joins TRBV19 to TRBJ1-1, with 10 positions matching TRBD1. The CDR3 spans 16 residues. J was trimmed by 4 bases and V by 7 bases; bases with no gene match: 12. The germline V gene encodes CDR1 LNHDA and CDR2 SQIVND (reference sequence). This CDR3 reads CASTLRQGAEGTEAFF. CDR3 DNA sequence: TGTGCCAGTACCCTTCGACAGGGGGCGGAGGGCACTGAAGCTTTCTTT. The full variable domain, in which reference TRBV19 and TRBJ1-1 provide the parts outside the CDR3, is DGGITQSPKYLFRKEGQNVTLSCEQNLNHDAMYWYRQDPGQGLRLIYYSQIVNDFQKGDIAEGYSVSREKKESFPLTVTSAQKNPTAFYLCASTLRQGAEGTEAFFGQGTRLTVV.

The chain combines TRBV29-1 with TRBJ2-2, with TRBD1 matching 9 bases. Per germline, CDR1 SQVTM and CDR2 ANQGSEA. V lost 3 bases, J lost 0 bases, and 8 bases stayed unmatched. The CDR3 spans 17 residues. The CDR3 sequence is CSVEKGQGNSNTGELFF. The CDR3 DNA follows: TGCAGCGTTGAGAAGGGACAGGGAAATTCGAACACCGGGGAGCTGTTTTTT.

Note on this clone: One end of the junction does not line up with germline, which may come from a read error. The chain uses TRBV7-2 and TRBJ2-3; 12 bases align to TRBD2. The germline V gene has CDR1 SGHTA and CDR2 FQGNSA. The length of the CDR3 is 16 residues. The chain's CDR3 is CACRLAGGPGTDTQYF. In nucleotides, the CDR3 is TGTGCCTGCAGGCTAGCGGGGGGGCCGGGCACAGATACGCAGTATTTT.

This clone is medium-sized by share. The rearrangement joins TRBV6-2 or TRBV6-3 to TRBJ1-5; no firm D call. V lost 5 bases to trimming and J lost 0 bases, with 8 bases between them. CDR1 is MNHEY, CDR2 SVGEGT, per germline. The CDR3 has 14 amino acids. CDR3 loop: CASSRTVSNQPQHF. CDR3 nucleotides: TGTGCCAGCAGTCGTACAGTTAGCAATCAGCCCCAGCATTTT.

The V gene is TRBV18, the J gene TRBJ1-3; tentative D call: TRBD1 (6 bases). Germline CDR1 reads KGHSH; CDR2 reads LQKENI. Trimming left V 4 bases short and J 2 bases short, with 15 bases between. CDR3 length: 16 residues. The CDR3 here is CASSLPGHETGNTIYF. CDR3 coding DNA: TGTGCCAGCTCACTGCCGGGACATGAAACTGGAAACACCATATATTTT.

The chain is built from TRBV7-2 and TRBJ1-2; 7 nucleotides align to TRBD1. V shed 1 base, J shed 5 bases, and the junction held 4 bases outside the gene matches. CDR3 size: 14 residues. Germline CDR1 reads SGHTA; CDR2 reads FQGNSA. The CDR3 DNA reads as TGTGCCAGCAGCTTAGGCGCACAGGGGTATGGCTACACCTTC. This translates into CASSLGAQGYGYTF.

This chain joins TRBV7-2 and TRBJ2-2; no firm D call. V lost 5 bases, J lost 5 bases, and 12 bases lay in between. The CDR3 is 14 residues long. In germline, CDR1 is SGHTA, CDR2 FQGNSA. The CDR3 coding sequence is TGTGCCAGCAGCCTCCGCCGGAGAACCGGGGAGCTGTTTTTT. Amino acid sequence: CASSLRRRTGELFF.

The chain uses TRBV7-2 and TRBJ1-3; 9 nucleotides line up with TRBD1. The CDR3 has 16 amino acids. Germline CDR1 SGHTA, CDR2 FQGNSA. J lost 1 base, V lost 1 base, and 2 bases had no gene match. CDR3 in amino acids: CASSLGGTGSGNTIYF. The CDR3 DNA sequence: TGTGCCAGCAGCTTAGGAGGGACAGGGTCTGGAAACACCATATATTTT.

The chain uses TRBV24-1 and TRBJ2-1; D is possibly TRBD2 (5 bases). Germline CDR1 reads KGHDR; CDR2 reads SFDVKD. Trimming took 6 bases from V and 0 from J, leaving 11 bases between them. CDR3 length equals 15 residues. In nucleotides, the CDR3 is TGTGCCACCAGTTCCCCGACTAACTCCTACAATGAGCAGTTCTTC. The encoded protein is CATSSPTNSYNEQFF.

The gene calls are TRBV28 and TRBJ1-2; 7 bases fit TRBD1. This CDR3 has 14 residues. The trim removed 4 bases at V and 4 bases at J, leaving 6 bases unmatched. Germline CDR1 reads MDHEN; CDR2 reads SYDVKM. DNA of the CDR3: TGTGCCAGCAGTTGGTCGACAGGGATCTATGGCTACACCTTC. Translating gives CASSWSTGIYGYTF.

The chain combines TRBV4-2 with TRBJ2-1; D may be TRBD2 (6 bases). CDR1 LGHNA and CDR2 YNFKEQ come from the germline V gene. V shed 1 base and J shed 4 bases, with 17 bases lying between them. The CDR3 totals 17 residues. The CDR3 DNA follows: TGTGCCAGCAGCCAAGTGGGTGTCCTAGCGCCTTACAATGAGCAGTTCTTC. The encoded protein is CASSQVGVLAPYNEQFF.

This clone occurred a few times. This chain uses TRBV5-6 with TRBJ1-3; D is ambiguous. In germline, CDR1 is SGHDT, CDR2 YYEEEE. V lost 1 base to trimming and J lost 2 bases, with 19 bases between them. This CDR3 region has 18 residues. The CDR3 nucleotides are TGTGCCAGCAGCTTGTTCATGGTTATGGGGAGGACTGGAAACACCATATATTTT. Translating gives CASSLFMVMGRTGNTIYF.